The next 26 T cell receptor beta chains were all read from a single sample in a study of OX40 agonist ivuxolimab in advanced cancers. Library generation was performed with the immunoSEQ multiplex PCR assay. In TCRdb, the immuneACCESS table is reduced to in-frame sequences with V and J assigned. These tables do not hold every clone; where another copy was compared, an unresolved V gene accounts for under half, and the others remain unexplained. The sample yields about 77,000 clones; roughly 85% were counted once. The ten largest make up roughly 2.1% of the sample. Sequencing used CD4+ or CD8+ T cells sorted from blood, obtained in a trial of the OX40 agonist ivuxolimab. All receptors derive from an adult with an advanced solid tumor such as melanoma, head and neck, liver or kidney cancer.

The V and J genes are TRBV7-6 and TRBJ2-7; D is possibly TRBD1 (6 bases). This CDR3 is 16 amino acids long. The V gene lost 5 bases and the J gene lost 0 bases, with 17 bases spanning the gap. The germline gives CDR1 SGHVS, CDR2 FNYEAQ. For the CDR3, the DNA is TGTGCCAGCAGCCTAAAGCCTGGGGACACCTCCTACGAGCAGTACTTC. It yields the protein CASSLKPGDTSYEQYF.

The count of this clone is one. The chain couples TRBV14 to TRBJ1-5; D gene unclear. CDR1 and CDR2 (germline): SGHDN, FVKESK. V dropped 4 bases and J dropped 4 bases, with 20 bases sitting between them. The CDR3 is 17 amino acids. CDR3 nucleotides: TGTGCCAGCAGCCCTGGCCGATCGGGCAGGAATAATCAGCCCCAGCATTTT. Translated: CASSPGRSGRNNQPQHF. The complete variable domain, with remaining parts taken from reference TRBV14 and TRBJ1-5, reads EAGVTQFPSHSVIEKGQTVTLRCDPISGHDNLYWYRRVMGKEIKFLLHFVKESKQDESGMPNNRFLAERTGGTYSTLKVQPAELEDSGVYFCASSPGRSGRNNQPQHFGDGTRLSIL.

In DNA, the CDR3 is TGTGCCATCAGTGAGTTCCGGACAGGGGTTGGTGGTGAAAAACTGTTTTTT. This gives the protein CAISEFRTGVGGEKLFF. The chain couples TRBV10-3 to TRBJ1-4, with TRBD1 matching 9 bases. Germline V gene data show CDR1 as ENHRY and CDR2 as SYGVKD. The CDR3 is made up of 17 amino acids. V lost 1 base, J lost 7 bases, and 10 bases stayed unmatched.

The chain carries TRBV10-2 and TRBJ2-1; perhaps TRBD2 as D (6 bases). The V end lost 7 bases, the J end lost 0 bases, and 16 bases lay between the germline ends. Germline CDR1 and CDR2: WSHSY and SAAADI. The CDR3 has 16 amino acids. DNA for the CDR3: TGCGCCAGCAACCTTTTTAGCGGTAGCTCCTACAATGAGCAGTTCTTC. It is translated as CASNLFSGSSYNEQFF.

The chain uses TRBV19 and TRBJ1-2; no reliable D call. V was shortened by 4 bases and J by 2 bases, with 14 bases between the two germline ends. CDR1 LNHDA and CDR2 SQIVND come from the germline V gene (reference sequence). The length of the CDR3 is 15 residues. The CDR3 nucleotides read TGTGCCAGTAGTACCCACAGTAACCAGAACTATGGCTACACCTTC. Translated: CASSTHSNQNYGYTF.

This clone has a handful of counts. The rearrangement uses TRBV29-1 and TRBJ2-7, with D perhaps matching TRBD2 (6 bases). This CDR3 comprises 12 residues. CDR1 SQVTM and CDR2 ANQGSEA come from the germline V gene. Deletions cut 4 bases from V and 6 bases from J, with 13 bases between. The CDR3 reads CSVGGARREQYF. CDR3 DNA sequence: TGCAGCGTTGGCGGGGCTCGGCGCGAGCAGTACTTC.

This chain links TRBV19 with TRBJ2-5, with D possibly TRBD2 on 7 matching bases. Deletions cut 4 bases from V and 2 bases from J, with 14 bases between. CDR1 LNHDA and CDR2 SQIVND come from the germline V gene (reference sequence). The CDR3 is 15 residues long. The CDR3 loop reads CASSTRGGGQETQYF. DNA for the CDR3: TGTGCCAGTAGTACCCGAGGGGGGGGGCAAGAGACCCAGTACTTC.

This chain uses TRBV6-4 with TRBJ1-5; tentative D call: TRBD1 (6 bases). V was cut by 6 bases and J by 3 bases, with 15 bases left in between. Germline CDR1 MRHNA, CDR2 SNTAGT. The CDR3 spans 15 residues. CDR3 sequence (DNA): TGTGCCAGCAGCCCGGGGGCAACGAACAATCAGCCCCAGCATTTT. Translation gives CASSPGATNNQPQHF.

The V call is TRBV7-9, the J call TRBJ2-5; D not certain. The V end was cut by 4 bases, the J end by 4 bases, with 10 bases between. Germline V CDR1 and CDR2: SEHNR, FQNEAQ (reference sequence). There are 13 residues in the CDR3. CDR3 protein: CASSSRTSETQYF. The CDR3 DNA is TGTGCCAGCAGCTCCAGGACGTCAGAGACCCAGTACTTC.

This sequence joins TRBV6-6 and TRBJ2-7, with a possible D match to TRBD1 (6 bases). CDR3 length: 14 residues. Trimming removed 3 bases from V and 3 bases from J, with 12 bases in between. The germline gives CDR1 MNHNY, CDR2 SVGAGI (reference sequence). This chain's CDR3 is CASSYSGGYYEQYF. The CDR3 nucleotides read TGTGCCAGCAGTTATTCTGGGGGCTACTACGAGCAGTACTTC.

This clone was counted a few times. The chain carries TRBV7-2 and TRBJ2-1; D is perhaps TRBD2 (6 bases). Germline V gives CDR1 SGHTA, CDR2 FQGNSA. V shed 5 bases and J shed 2 bases, with 19 bases lying between them. The CDR3 is 17 amino acids. CDR3 loop: CASSKRGAGLTYNEQFF. The CDR3 region has the DNA TGTGCCAGCAGCAAAAGGGGCGCGGGACTCACCTACAATGAGCAGTTCTTC. Filled out from reference TRBV7-2 and TRBJ2-1, the complete variable domain reads GAGVSQSPSNKVTEKGKDVELRCDPISGHTALYWYRQSLGQGLEFLIYFQGNSAPDKSGLPSDRFSAERTGGSVSTLTIQRTQQEDSAVYLCASSKRGAGLTYNEQFFGPGTRLTVL.

The rearrangement joins TRBV11-2 to TRBJ2-7; 8 nucleotides agree with TRBD1. Trimming at V came to 3 bases and at J to 2 bases, leaving 9 bases not matched to a gene. The germline gives CDR1 SGHAT, CDR2 FQNNGV. CDR3 length: 16 amino acids. The CDR3 DNA reads as TGTGCCAGCAGCTTCCCTGGACAGGGTACCCCCTACGAGCAGTACTTC. As protein: CASSFPGQGTPYEQYF.

The chain recombines TRBV5-1 with TRBJ2-3; no firm D call. The CDR3 is 17 amino acids. Trimming removed 2 bases at V and 1 base at J, with 17 bases between. From germline, CDR1 is SGHRS and CDR2 YFSETQ. CDR3 coding DNA: TGCGCCAGCAGCTTTAGCCGCTCTTCGGCGGGCACAGATACGCAGTATTTT. Encoded protein: CASSFSRSSAGTDTQYF.

This clone was found a few times. The chain has TRBV2 and TRBJ1-5, with TRBD1 as a possible D gene (5 bases). Between the trimmed V and J ends, which lost 7 bases and 7 bases, there was a span of 14 bases. The CDR3 is 13 amino acids. Germline V gene lookup returns CDR1 SNHLY and CDR2 FYNNEI. The CDR3 nucleotides are TGTGCCAGCACTCAGAGGGGTCAACAGCCCCAGCATTTT. Protein product: CASTQRGQQPQHF.

Comments on this clone: The junction and the germline gene differ at one end; a read error may be behind it. The rearrangement links TRBV19 to TRBJ2-5; 9 bases map to TRBD2. The V gene's germline CDR1 is LNHDA and CDR2 SQIVND (reference sequence). The CDR3 is made up of 14 amino acids. Here the CDR3 reads CASRAGGGQETQYF. CDR3 nucleotide sequence: TGTGCTAGTAGAGCGGGGGGTGGCCAAGAGACCCAGTACTTC.

The CDR3 protein is CASSNPRETQYF. The CDR3 nucleotides are TGTGCCAGCAGTAACCCAAGGGAGACCCAGTACTTC. The chain carries TRBV6-5 and TRBJ2-5; D ambiguous. Germline V gives CDR1 MNHEY, CDR2 SVGAGI. This CDR3 is built from 12 residues. The germline V and J ends were trimmed by 5 bases and 5 bases, with 9 bases remaining between them.

The genes are TRBV30 and TRBJ2-3; 8 positions match TRBD2. V shed 5 bases, J shed 2 bases, and the junction held 6 bases outside the gene matches. CDR3 size: 14 residues. Germline V gives CDR1 GTSNPN, CDR2 SVGIG (reference sequence). The CDR3 nucleotides are TGTGCCTGGCTAGCGGGTAGACACACAGATACGCAGTATTTT. This sequence encodes CAWLAGRHTDTQYF.

This clone was seen once. This rearrangement joins TRBV5-4 to TRBJ1-3; unclear D gene. Germline V CDR1 and CDR2: SGHNT, YYREEE (reference sequence). This CDR3 region has 13 residues. V dropped 0 bases and J dropped 4 bases, with 5 bases sitting between them. The CDR3 loop is CASSLAAGNTIYF. The CDR3 nucleotides are TGTGCCAGCAGCTTGGCGGCCGGAAACACCATATATTTT.

The rearrangement uses TRBV5-4 and TRBJ2-7, with 12 bases aligning to TRBD2. Trimming took 4 bases from V and 5 from J; bases not matched to a gene: 13. The CDR3 has 17 residues. CDR1 and CDR2 from the germline V gene are SGHNT and YYREEE (reference sequence). Written as DNA, the CDR3 is TGTGCCAGCAGCGAGGGTTCTAGCGGGAGGGCCTACCACGAGCAGTACTTC. This codes for CASSEGSSGRAYHEQYF.

The CDR3 coding sequence is TGCGCCAGCACCTTACGTAGTACAGGGGATAATGAAAAACTGTTTTTT. Its translation: CASTLRSTGDNEKLFF. The gene calls are TRBV4-1 and TRBJ1-4; 7 positions match TRBD1. J lost 4 bases, V lost 7 bases, and 12 bases had no gene match. Germline V gene sequence: CDR1 MGHRA, CDR2 YSYEKL. The length of the CDR3 is 16 residues.

The DNA of the CDR3 is TGTGCCAGCAGGTCGGGACAGGTCCGTGGCTACACCTTC. Protein sequence: CASRSGQVRGYTF. The genes are TRBV28 and TRBJ1-2, with 8 bases identical to TRBD1. V lost 6 bases, J lost 7 bases, and 7 bases stayed unmatched. Germline values: CDR1 MDHEN, CDR2 SYDVKM. The CDR3 runs to 13 residues.

Comment on this clone: The conserved closing phenylalanine or tryptophan is absent in this CDR3, likely reflecting a read error. This chain connects TRBV7-9 to TRBJ1-2, with TRBD1 as a possible D gene (5 bases). Looked up from germline, CDR1 is SEHNR and CDR2 is FQNEAQ (reference sequence). The CDR3 length is 13 residues. The ends were cut back, 5 bases at V and 5 bases at J, with 12 bases in the middle. DNA of the CDR3: TGTGCCAGCAGCCCCGGGGCGAAGTATGGCTACACCTCC. Translating gives CASSPGAKYGYTS.

This chain connects TRBV2 to TRBJ1-4, with 7 bases matching TRBD1. V shed 5 bases and J 3 bases; nucleotides not matched to a gene: 3. The CDR3 loop spans 14 amino acids. Germline V CDR1 and CDR2: SNHLY, FYNNEI. CDR3 bases: TGTGCCAGCAGTTCTCAGGGGGCTAATGAAAAACTGTTTTTT. Its protein product is CASSSQGANEKLFF.

The chain uses TRBV14 and TRBJ2-1; D is undetermined. Germline CDR1 SGHDN, CDR2 FVKESK. Deletions cut 8 bases from V and 4 bases from J, with 12 bases between. CDR3 size: 13 residues. The CDR3 sequence: CASATALYNEQFF. Written as DNA, the CDR3 is TGTGCCAGCGCTACGGCCTTATACAATGAGCAGTTCTTC. The full variable domain, its missing parts supplied by reference TRBV14 and TRBJ2-1, is EAGVTQFPSHSVIEKGQTVTLRCDPISGHDNLYWYRRVMGKEIKFLLHFVKESKQDESGMPNNRFLAERTGGTYSTLKVQPAELEDSGVYFCASATALYNEQFFGPGTRLTVL.

V is TRBV19 and J is TRBJ2-3; D may be TRBD2 (6 bases). This CDR3 spans 14 amino acids. CDR1 LNHDA and CDR2 SQIVND come from the germline V gene (reference sequence). V lost 5 bases and J lost 2, with 11 bases in between. The CDR3 region has the DNA TGTGCCAGTAGTCAGGGACTTTTCACAGATACGCAGTATTTT. It specifies CASSQGLFTDTQYF.

V usage is TRBV5-4 and J usage is TRBJ2-7; 8 bases are a match to TRBD1. V trimming: 4 bases; J trimming: 2 bases; junction bases outside the gene matches: 8. The germline V gene has CDR1 SGHNT and CDR2 YYREEE (reference sequence). The CDR3 loop spans 15 amino acids. CDR3 residues: CASSVGGTGAYEQYF. CDR3 sequence (DNA): TGTGCCAGCAGCGTTGGAGGGACAGGAGCCTACGAGCAGTACTTC.